This T cell receptor (beta chain) was sequenced for a study of response to subunit inactivated influenza vaccine (dated by TCRdb to 2017 to 2018). Some background on the complete study: Deep quantitative profiling of the T cell receptor repertoire was used in the study to follow responses to a trivalent subunit inactivated influenza vaccine.

To note about this clonotype: It lacks a known antigen. No base quality information exists; no much larger clone differs at one position.

Looking up the germline V gene yields CDR1 LGHNA and CDR2 YNFKEQ. The CDR3 runs 15 residues from the cysteine to the phenylalanine. Kept here is only the CDR3 DNA, which spans 45 bases and is read in frame from base 1. V lost 0 bases and J lost 5 bases; the stretch between them is 8 bases long. General study outcomes and caveats: The authors proposed that each seasonal influenza vaccination may bring in only a limited number of new T cells.

Receptors were amplified or captured by RT-PCR. TCRdb shows the sequencer as Illumina HiSeq 2500. TCRdb reran the public reads through fastp at Q25 and MiXCR, keeping productive beta chains. Duplicate CDR3 protein sequences are folded into a single record with the most common DNA and genes. This sample is represented by around 760,000 distinct CDR3 sequences; 11% to 15% of them were singletons. 6.5% to 8.5% of the sample belongs to the ten largest clones. The sample consisted of PBMCs from blood, taken 14 to 15 days before vaccination. The receptor comes from a man in his fifties who received an inactivated influenza vaccine. Donor details come from another sample of the same person, matched by shared clones. The chain was built from TRBV4-2 and TRBJ1-6; confidence is insufficient to name the D gene. In nucleotides, the sequence is TGTGCCAGCAGCCAAGATCCCGCAGATAATTCACCCCTCCACTTT. Translated, this is CASSQDPADNSPLHF.